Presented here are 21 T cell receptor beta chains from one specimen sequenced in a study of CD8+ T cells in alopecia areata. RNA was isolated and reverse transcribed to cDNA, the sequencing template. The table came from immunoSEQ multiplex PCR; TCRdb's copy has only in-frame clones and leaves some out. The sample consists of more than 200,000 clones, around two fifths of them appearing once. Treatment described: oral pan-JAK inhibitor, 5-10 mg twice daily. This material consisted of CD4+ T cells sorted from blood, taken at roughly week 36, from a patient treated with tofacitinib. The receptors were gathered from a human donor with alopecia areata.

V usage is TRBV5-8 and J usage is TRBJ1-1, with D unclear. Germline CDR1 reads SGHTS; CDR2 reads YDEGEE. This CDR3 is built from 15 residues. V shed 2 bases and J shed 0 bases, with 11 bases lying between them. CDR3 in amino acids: CASSLLRVMNTEAFF. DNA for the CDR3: TGTGCCAGCAGCTTATTGAGGGTGATGAACACTGAAGCTTTCTTT.

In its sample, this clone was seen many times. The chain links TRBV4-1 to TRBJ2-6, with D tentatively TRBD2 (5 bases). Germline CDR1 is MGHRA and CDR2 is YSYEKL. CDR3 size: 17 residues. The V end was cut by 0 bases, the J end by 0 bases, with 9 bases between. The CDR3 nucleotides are TGCGCCAGCAGCCAAGAAAAGCGGAACTCTGGGGCCAACGTCCTGACTTTC. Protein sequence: CASSQEKRNSGANVLTF.

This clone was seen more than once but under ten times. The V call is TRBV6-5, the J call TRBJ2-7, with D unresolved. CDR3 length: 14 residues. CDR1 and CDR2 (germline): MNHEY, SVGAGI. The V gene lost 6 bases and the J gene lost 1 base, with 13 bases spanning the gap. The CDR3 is CASSPTLSSYEQYF. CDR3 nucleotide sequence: TGTGCCAGCAGCCCGACCCTCAGTTCCTACGAGCAGTACTTC.

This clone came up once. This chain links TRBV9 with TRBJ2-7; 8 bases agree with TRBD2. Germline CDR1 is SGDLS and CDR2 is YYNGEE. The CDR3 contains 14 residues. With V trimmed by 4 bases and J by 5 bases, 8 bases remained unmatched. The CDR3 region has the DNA TGTGCCAGCAGCCTTAGCGGGGAGACTAACGAGCAGTACTTC. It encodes CASSLSGETNEQYF.

CDR3 residues: CASSTQGGYEQYF. CDR3 nucleotides: TGTGCCAGTAGTACCCAGGGAGGATACGAGCAGTACTTC. The rearrangement joins TRBV19 to TRBJ2-7; TRBD2 might be the D (6 bases). With 4 bases removed from V and 4 bases from J, the gap between germline ends came to 11 bases. This CDR3 comprises 13 residues. Looked up from germline, CDR1 is LNHDA and CDR2 is SQIVND (reference sequence). The whole variable domain, filled in from reference TRBV19 and TRBJ2-7, reads DGGITQSPKYLFRKEGQNVTLSCEQNLNHDAMYWYRQDPGQGLRLIYYSQIVNDFQKGDIAEGYSVSREKKESFPLTVTSAQKNPTAFYLCASSTQGGYEQYFGPGTRLTVT.

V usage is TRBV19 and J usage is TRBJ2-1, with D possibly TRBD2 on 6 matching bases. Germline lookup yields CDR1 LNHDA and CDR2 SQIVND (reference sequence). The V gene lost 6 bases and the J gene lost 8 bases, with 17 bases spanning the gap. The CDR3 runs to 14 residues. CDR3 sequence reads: CASSELARIDEQFF. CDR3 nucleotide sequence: TGTGCCAGTAGCGAACTAGCTCGAATCGATGAGCAGTTCTTC.

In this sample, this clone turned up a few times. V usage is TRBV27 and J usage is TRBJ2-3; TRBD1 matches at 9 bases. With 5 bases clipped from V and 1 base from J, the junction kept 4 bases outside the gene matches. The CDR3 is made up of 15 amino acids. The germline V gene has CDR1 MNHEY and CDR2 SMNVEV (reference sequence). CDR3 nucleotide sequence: TGTGCCAGCAGTCTACGGACAGGGGGCACAGATACGCAGTATTTT. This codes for CASSLRTGGTDTQYF.

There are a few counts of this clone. The CDR3 reads CAISRQASYEQYF. The CDR3 DNA reads TGTGCCATCAGTCGACAGGCCTCCTACGAGCAGTACTTC. The chain is built from TRBV10-3 and TRBJ2-7, with D possibly matching TRBD1 (6 bases). Trimming pared 5 bases from V and 0 bases from J, leaving 8 bases between. The CDR3 has 13 residues. From germline, CDR1 is ENHRY and CDR2 SYGVKD.

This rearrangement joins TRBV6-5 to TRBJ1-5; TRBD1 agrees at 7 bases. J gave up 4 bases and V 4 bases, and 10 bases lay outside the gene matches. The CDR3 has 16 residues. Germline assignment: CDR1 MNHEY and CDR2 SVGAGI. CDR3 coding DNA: TGTGCCAGCAGTTCCGCCGGGACAGCTCCGAATCAGCCCCAGCATTTT. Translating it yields CASSSAGTAPNQPQHF.

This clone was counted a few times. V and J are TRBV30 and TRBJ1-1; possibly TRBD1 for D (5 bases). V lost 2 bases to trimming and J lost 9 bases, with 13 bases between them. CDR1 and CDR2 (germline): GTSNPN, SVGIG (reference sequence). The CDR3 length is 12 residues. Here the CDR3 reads CAWSPQGGKAFF. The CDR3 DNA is TGTGCCTGGAGTCCCCAGGGAGGAAAAGCTTTCTTT.

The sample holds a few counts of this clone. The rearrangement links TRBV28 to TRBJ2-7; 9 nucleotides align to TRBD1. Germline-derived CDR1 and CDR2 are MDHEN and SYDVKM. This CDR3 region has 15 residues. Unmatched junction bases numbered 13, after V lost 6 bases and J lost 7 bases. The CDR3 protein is CASRGTGRLSREQYF. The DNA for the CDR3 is TGTGCCAGCAGGGGGACAGGGCGACTTAGCCGGGAGCAGTACTTC.

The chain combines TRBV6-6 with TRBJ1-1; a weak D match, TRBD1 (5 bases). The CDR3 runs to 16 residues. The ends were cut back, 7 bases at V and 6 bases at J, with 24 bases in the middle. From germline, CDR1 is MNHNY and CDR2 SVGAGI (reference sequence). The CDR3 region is CASTIAGRLSSSEAFF. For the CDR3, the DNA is TGTGCCAGCACCATAGCAGGGAGACTAAGTTCGTCTGAAGCTTTCTTT.

The CDR3 region has the DNA TGTGCCAGCATGGCGGATTACAATGAGCAGTTCTTC. Translating gives CASMADYNEQFF. This rearrangement joins TRBV6-5 to TRBJ2-1; D is uncertain. The germline CDR1 and CDR2 sequences are MNHEY and SVGAGI. Trimming stripped 7 bases from V and 4 bases from J, with 8 bases between. The CDR3 extends over 12 amino acids.

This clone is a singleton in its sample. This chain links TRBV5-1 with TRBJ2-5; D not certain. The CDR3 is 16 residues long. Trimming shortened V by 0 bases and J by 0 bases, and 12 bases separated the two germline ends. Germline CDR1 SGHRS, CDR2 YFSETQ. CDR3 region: CASSLEGLPYQETQYF. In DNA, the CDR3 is TGCGCCAGCAGCTTGGAAGGGCTTCCGTACCAAGAGACCCAGTACTTC. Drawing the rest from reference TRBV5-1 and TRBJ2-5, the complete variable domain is KAGVTQTPRYLIKTRGQQVTLSCSPISGHRSVSWYQQTPGQGLQFLFEYFSETQRNKGNFPGRFSGRQFSNSRSEMNVSTLELGDSALYLCASSLEGLPYQETQYFGPGTRLLVL.

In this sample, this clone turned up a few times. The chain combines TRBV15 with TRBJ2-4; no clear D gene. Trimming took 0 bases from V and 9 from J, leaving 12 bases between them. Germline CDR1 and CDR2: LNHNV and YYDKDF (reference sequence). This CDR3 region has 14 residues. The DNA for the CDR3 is TGTGCCACCAGCAGAGAGGCTCCTGGCGGCATTCAGTACTTC. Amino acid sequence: CATSREAPGGIQYF.

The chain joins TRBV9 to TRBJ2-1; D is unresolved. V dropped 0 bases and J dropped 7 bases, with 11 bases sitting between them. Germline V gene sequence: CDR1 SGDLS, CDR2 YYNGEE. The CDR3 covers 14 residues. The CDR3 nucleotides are TGTGCCAGCAGCGTAGTATCCGGGTGGAATGAGCAGTTCTTC. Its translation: CASSVVSGWNEQFF.

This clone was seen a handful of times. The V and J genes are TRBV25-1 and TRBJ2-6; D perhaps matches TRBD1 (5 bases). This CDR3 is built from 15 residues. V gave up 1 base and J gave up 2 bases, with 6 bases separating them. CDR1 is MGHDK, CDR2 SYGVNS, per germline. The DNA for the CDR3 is TGTGCCAGCAGTGAATCAGGGACTGGGGCCAACGTCCTGACTTTC. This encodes CASSESGTGANVLTF.

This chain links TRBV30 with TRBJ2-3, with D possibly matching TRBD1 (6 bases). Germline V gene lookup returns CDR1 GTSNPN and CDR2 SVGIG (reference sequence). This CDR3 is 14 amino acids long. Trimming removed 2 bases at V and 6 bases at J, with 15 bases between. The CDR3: CAWSTRTVRDTQYF. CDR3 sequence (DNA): TGTGCCTGGAGTACCAGGACAGTCAGGGATACGCAGTATTTT.

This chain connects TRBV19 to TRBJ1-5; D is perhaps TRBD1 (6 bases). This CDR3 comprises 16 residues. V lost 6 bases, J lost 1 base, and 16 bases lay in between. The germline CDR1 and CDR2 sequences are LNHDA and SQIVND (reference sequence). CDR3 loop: CASRDVMGASNQPQHF. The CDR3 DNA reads TGTGCCAGTAGAGATGTAATGGGGGCGAGCAATCAGCCCCAGCATTTT.

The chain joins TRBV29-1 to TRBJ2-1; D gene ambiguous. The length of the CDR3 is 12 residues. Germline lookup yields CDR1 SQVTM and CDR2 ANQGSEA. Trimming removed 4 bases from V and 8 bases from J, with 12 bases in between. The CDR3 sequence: CSVVRVIDEQFF. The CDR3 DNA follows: TGCAGCGTTGTTCGGGTTATAGATGAGCAGTTCTTC.

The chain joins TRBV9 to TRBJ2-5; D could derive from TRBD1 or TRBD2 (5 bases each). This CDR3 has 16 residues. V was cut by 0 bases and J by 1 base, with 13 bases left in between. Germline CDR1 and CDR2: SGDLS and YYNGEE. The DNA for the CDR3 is TGTGCCAGCAGCGTAGGGCCGGGGCAGACCCAAGAGACCCAGTACTTC. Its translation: CASSVGPGQTQETQYF.